This T cell receptor (beta chain) was sequenced during a study of T cell responses to AZD1222 COVID-19 vaccine. Findings and caveats of the study: It should be noted that donors were predominantly white British and more often female, and clonal diversity was possibly underestimated. Among vaccine-associated CD4 TCRs, coverage spanned spike, with dominance at 160-218 and 743-854. Once two AZD1222 doses were given, Spike-specific TCR breadth and depth went up.

Turning to this clone: What it binds is not known.

Assay: immunoSEQ multiplex PCR; the TCRdb copy retains only in-frame clones and omits some. The sample includes 150,000 or so clones, about 92% of them seen just once. V gave up 4 bases and J gave up 7 bases, with 12 bases separating them. CDR1 SGHDT and CDR2 YYEEEE come from the germline V gene. This CDR3 contains 14 residues. Sample: peripheral blood, taken on day 0 of AZD1222 vaccination. J is TRBJ1-6 and V is TRBV5-6, with D perhaps TRBD1 (6 bases). This sequence was found in an adult in good health. Written as DNA, the CDR3 is TGTGCCAGCAGCACCCAGGGGCGGAATTCACCCCTCCACTTT. This translates into CASSTQGRNSPLHF. The full variable domain, rest sourced from reference TRBV5-6 and TRBJ1-6, is DAGVTQSPTHLIKTRGQQVTLRCSPKSGHDTVSWYQQALGQGPQFIFQYYEEEERQRGNFPDRFSGHQFPNYSSELNVNALLLGDSALYLCASSTQGRNSPLHFGNGTRLTVT.